Sequencing of this T cell receptor beta chain was carried out in a study of T cells in Graves' hyperthyroidism and ophthalmopathy. This clonotype has a count of ten or more. Germline-derived CDR1 and CDR2 are DFQATT and SNEGSKA (reference sequence). Trimming pared 4 bases from V and 0 bases from J, leaving 13 bases between. This CDR3 comprises 15 residues. Researchers took RNA transcripts and amplified the TCR beta CDR3 regions from them. A first-round RT-PCR of the TCR CDR3 used the HTBI primer set. TCRdb itself ran the multiplex PCR reads through MiXCR, one entry per CDR3 protein. The data show a few hundred thousand distinct CDR3 sequences, with roughly 13% seen just once and 34% held by the top ten.

The rearrangement joins TRBV20-1 to TRBJ1-5; D is ambiguous. The material sequenced was blood. The TCR comes from a woman in her thirties or forties with Graves' ophthalmopathy. The CDR3 spells CSAKSRQLSNQPQHF. Here the CDR3 DNA reads TGCAGTGCTAAATCTCGACAACTTAGCAATCAGCCCCAGCATTTT.